This entry lists 20 T cell receptor beta chains sequenced from one sample in a study of response to subunit inactivated influenza vaccine. TCRdb redid the calling of the RT-PCR reads with MiXCR, one entry per CDR3 protein. This sample has roughly 160,000 distinct CDR3 sequences; approximately 11% occur once, and the top ten carry approximately 39%. Sequencing used CD8+ T cells sorted from PBMCs, obtained 23 to 25 months after vaccination. Source of these receptors: a man aged 45 to 70 who received an inactivated influenza vaccine.

This clonotype has only a few counts. The chain employs TRBV7-9 and TRBJ1-2, with D possibly TRBD1 on 6 matching bases. V was trimmed by 1 base and J by 4 bases, leaving 10 bases between them. Germline assignment: CDR1 SEHNR and CDR2 FQNEAQ (reference sequence). This CDR3 region has 14 residues. The CDR3 protein is CASSLVGGSYGYTF. CDR3 nucleotide sequence: TGTGCCAGCAGCTTAGTAGGGGGGAGCTATGGCTACACCTTC.

The J gene is TRBJ1-4, the V gene TRBV5-4; D may be TRBD1 (5 bases). Trimming took off 3 bases at V and 8 bases at J, with 14 bases between the two ends. Looked up from germline, CDR1 is SGHNT and CDR2 is YYREEE (reference sequence). CDR3 length equals 14 residues. The CDR3 DNA reads as TGTGCCAGCAGCTCGGATCGGGGCAGCGAAAAACTGTTTTTT. This sequence encodes CASSSDRGSEKLFF.

The chain has TRBV7-9 and TRBJ2-5; 9 nucleotides line up with TRBD1. The trim removed 2 bases at V and 2 bases at J, leaving 6 bases unmatched. Germline V gives CDR1 SEHNR, CDR2 FQNEAQ (reference sequence). CDR3 length: 16 amino acids. Here the CDR3 reads CASSLTRDREQETQYF. The CDR3 coding sequence is TGTGCCAGCAGCTTAACCAGGGACAGGGAACAAGAGACCCAGTACTTC.

The V call is TRBV6-5, the J call TRBJ2-5; D gene uncertain. The germline gives CDR1 MNHEY, CDR2 SVGAGI. Trimming shortened V by 5 bases and J by 3 bases, and 19 bases separated the two germline ends. This CDR3 spans 16 amino acids. The CDR3 protein is CASSHPSSALEETQYF. In DNA form, the CDR3 reads TGTGCCAGCAGTCACCCTTCGTCCGCTCTAGAAGAGACCCAGTACTTC.

The chain is built from TRBV6-2 or TRBV6-3 and TRBJ2-7; D tentatively fits TRBD1 or TRBD2 (5 bases each). Germline lookup yields CDR1 MNHEY and CDR2 SVGEGT. This CDR3 spans 14 amino acids. V lost 7 bases, J lost 4 bases, and 17 bases lay in between. The CDR3: CASNLRGPSYEQYF. The CDR3 coding sequence is TGTGCCAGCAACCTCCGGGGCCCCTCGTACGAGCAGTACTTC.

This clonotype was detected ten times or more. The chain employs TRBV29-1 and TRBJ2-1, with 13 bases that match TRBD2. The CDR3 runs 15 residues. Germline V CDR1 and CDR2: SQVTM, ANQGSEA. Losses at the gene ends were 1 base for V and 7 bases for J; bases not matched to a gene: 4. The CDR3 reads CSVEGTSGSTNEQFF. In DNA, the CDR3 is TGCAGCGTTGAAGGGACTAGCGGGAGTACGAATGAGCAGTTCTTC.

There are a few counts of this clonotype. This chain links TRBV7-8 with TRBJ2-3, with 9 bases aligning to TRBD2. The CDR3 sequence is 17 residues long. Germline loops: CDR1 SGHVS, CDR2 FQNEAQ. V was clipped by 5 bases and J by 2 bases; unmatched bases: 11. CDR3: CASSLPGTSKYTDTQYF. CDR3 nucleotides: TGTGCCAGCAGCCTACCAGGGACTAGCAAGTACACAGATACGCAGTATTTT.

This clonotype showed up just a few times. The rearrangement joins TRBV6-2 or TRBV6-3 to TRBJ2-3; the match to TRBD1 covers 10 bases. The germline V gene encodes CDR1 MNHEY and CDR2 SVGEGT. This CDR3 has 15 residues. With V trimmed by 2 bases and J by 3 bases, 2 bases remained unmatched. The CDR3 DNA follows: TGTGCCAGCAGTTACCTGGGACAGGGGACAGATACGCAGTATTTT. This codes for CASSYLGQGTDTQYF.

This clonotype was counted only a few times. The chain couples TRBV6-5 to TRBJ2-3; D is uncertain. The CDR3 sequence is 13 residues long. Germline CDR1 and CDR2: MNHEY and SVGAGI. Trimming shortened V by 4 bases and J by 5 bases, and 10 bases separated the two germline ends. The CDR3 bases are TGTGCCAGCAGTTCCACATGGAGAGATACGCAGTATTTT. Amino acid sequence: CASSSTWRDTQYF.

This clonotype has more than one count but fewer than ten. This chain connects TRBV28 to TRBJ2-7, with TRBD2 as a possible D gene (5 bases). Germline CDR1 and CDR2: MDHEN and SYDVKM. The CDR3 contains 15 residues. V lost 2 bases and J lost 5, with 16 bases in between. The CDR3, as DNA: TGTGCCAGCAGTTTAGTCGGGAAACCCCCCCACGAGCAGTACTTC. Protein product: CASSLVGKPPHEQYF.

V gene TRBV6-2 or TRBV6-3 combines with J gene TRBJ2-7; TRBD1 aligns across 9 bases. V shed 8 bases and J 0 bases; nucleotides not matched to a gene: 14. Per the germline V gene, CDR1 is MNHEY and CDR2 is SVGEGT. The CDR3 runs 17 residues. The DNA for the CDR3 is TGTGCCAGCTATCCGGGACAGGGCCTCTGCTTCTCCTACGAGCAGTACTTC. Encoded protein: CASYPGQGLCFSYEQYF.

This clonotype has a count of ten or more. The chain recombines TRBV4-3 with TRBJ2-7; possibly TRBD1 for D (5 bases). The CDR3 is made up of 13 amino acids. Trimming removed 0 bases at V and 6 bases at J, with 9 bases between. Germline-derived CDR1 and CDR2 are LGHNA and YSLEER. The CDR3 region has the DNA TGCGCCAGCAGCCAAGACAGGGTAGGCGAGCAGTACTTC. Translating gives CASSQDRVGEQYF.

This clonotype has just a few counts. The chain has TRBV6-1 and TRBJ2-2, with 8 positions matching TRBD1. Per the germline V gene, CDR1 is MNHNS and CDR2 is SASEGT. Trimming took 3 bases from V and 0 from J; bases not matched to a gene: 9. The CDR3 contains 18 residues. DNA for the CDR3: TGTGCCAGCAGTGAGGCACCCGGACAGGGCGCGAACACCGGGGAGCTGTTTTTT. Translated: CASSEAPGQGANTGELFF.

This clonotype was detected ten times or more. V and J are TRBV4-3 and TRBJ1-6, with D unclear. V was trimmed by 1 base and J by 3 bases, leaving 10 bases between them. In germline, CDR1 is LGHNA, CDR2 YSLEER. The CDR3 length is 16 residues. CDR3 DNA sequence: TGCGCCAGCAGCCAAGGCCGCAGCTTCTATAATTCACCCCTCCACTTT. It encodes CASSQGRSFYNSPLHF.

This clonotype was found many times. The chain uses TRBV24-1 and TRBJ2-3; TRBD1 is a possible D gene (5 bases). The CDR3 is 15 residues long. Germline CDR1 KGHDR, CDR2 SFDVKD. The V end was cut by 5 bases, the J end by 2 bases, with 13 bases between. In DNA form, the CDR3 reads TGTGCCACCAGTGCCCCAGGCAGGGTCACAGATACGCAGTATTTT. Protein sequence: CATSAPGRVTDTQYF.

The table lists this clonotype with many counts. This chain uses TRBV4-3 with TRBJ2-7, with 9 bases fitting TRBD1. J was trimmed by 2 bases and V by 0 bases; bases with no gene match: 17. This CDR3 is built from 20 residues. In germline, CDR1 is LGHNA, CDR2 YSLEER. The CDR3 region is CASSQDIQTGGPGGPYEQYF. CDR3 bases: TGCGCCAGCAGCCAAGATATTCAAACAGGGGGCCCGGGAGGACCCTACGAGCAGTACTTC.

Only a few counts were recorded for this clonotype. The chain employs TRBV4-3 and TRBJ1-1; D not resolved. The germline CDR1 and CDR2 sequences are LGHNA and YSLEER. The V and J ends lost 1 base and 0 bases respectively, with 9 bases between them. This CDR3 region has 15 residues. The DNA of the CDR3 is TGCGCCAGCAGCCAAGTCGCGGGAATGAACACTGAAGCTTTCTTT. Protein product: CASSQVAGMNTEAFF.

Concerning this clonotype: A much larger clone lies a single base off, so this may be a read error. The chain carries TRBV20-1 and TRBJ1-2, with 8 bases lining up with TRBD1. Looked up from germline, CDR1 is DFQATT and CDR2 is SNEGSKA (reference sequence). The CDR3 is 13 amino acids. The CDR3 region has the DNA TGCAGTGCTTGGGACAGGAGTTCCTATGGCTACGCCTTC. Amino acids: CSAWDRSSYGYAF.

The sample holds many counts of this clonotype. The rearrangement joins TRBV29-1 to TRBJ2-2; the match to TRBD2 covers 12 bases. The germline CDR1 and CDR2 sequences are SQVTM and ANQGSEA. V was clipped by 7 bases and J by 2 bases; unmatched bases: 8. The CDR3 is 16 residues long. DNA of the CDR3: TGCAGCGGTCTCGGGACTAGCGGGTCCAACACCGGGGAGCTGTTTTTT. Its translation is CSGLGTSGSNTGELFF.

By proportion, this clonotype is medium-sized (0.01 to 0.1%). The chain carries TRBV6-2 or TRBV6-3 and TRBJ2-5, with TRBD1 identical over 8 bases. CDR1 is MNHEY and CDR2 is SVGEGT in the germline V gene. J was trimmed by 2 bases and V by 4 bases; bases with no gene match: 3. The CDR3 covers 14 residues. The CDR3 loop is CASSLDRVQETQYF. The DNA for the CDR3 is TGTGCCAGCAGTTTGGACAGGGTTCAAGAGACCCAGTACTTC.